This T cell receptor beta chain comes out of a study of T cell responses to AZD1222 COVID-19 vaccine. General study results and limits: At study baseline, merely a handful of AZD1222 recipients were seropositive. Rises in breadth and depth of Spike-specific TCRs came after two AZD1222 doses. Clonal diversity was possibly underestimated, and the donors were mostly white British, with more females. At 160-218 and 743-854, vaccine-associated CD4 TCRs were dominant, and they spanned spike.

Remarks on this clone: Its antigen remains unknown.

Germline CDR1 reads LNHDA; CDR2 reads SQIVND (reference sequence). The CDR3 extends over 14 amino acids. V shed 7 bases and J shed 8 bases, with 17 bases lying between them. Assay used: immunoSEQ multiplex PCR; TCRdb lists only in-frame clones, some missing. The sample lists around 78,000 clones, approximately 90% occurring once. This chain links TRBV19 with TRBJ1-4; D is possibly TRBD1 (6 bases). This TCR came from an adult who received the AZD1222 COVID-19 vaccine. The source material was peripheral blood, sampled 28 days after the second AZD1222 dose. In DNA form, the CDR3 reads TGTGCCAGTACCAGCCGGGGGGCAGCGGAAAAACTGTTTTTT. The encoded protein is CASTSRGAAEKLFF.